The rows below give T cell receptor beta chains drawn from one sample of a study of T cell responses to AZD1222 COVID-19 vaccine. Some clones are missing from TCRdb's copy, which holds only in-frame ones; the method was immunoSEQ multiplex PCR. The table lists about 130,000 clones, 80% to 90% of them singletons. The material was peripheral blood, obtained on day 0 of AZD1222 vaccination. These receptors originate from an adult in good health. The CDR3 runs from the conserved cysteine through the conserved F or W. Clone size appears in some rows only: once, few, many, or a class for an expanded clone.

V gene	J gene	CDR3 length	clone size	CDR3 protein
TRBV27	TRBJ2-2	18	-	CASSFQGLAGANTGELFF
TRBV6-1	TRBJ1-4	11	-	CASSEFEKLFF
TRBV6-5	TRBJ1-4	15	-	CASSYSTERNEKLFF
TRBV6-5	TRBJ1-5	15	-	CASSYRQGADQPQHF
TRBV6-5	TRBJ1-2	16	once	CASSYSSSLGNYGYTF
TRBV19	TRBJ2-1	15	-	CASSIRDRSLNEQFF
TRBV5-6	TRBJ1-5	17	-	CASSPMRGAKGNQPQHF
TRBV24-1	TRBJ2-1	16	-	CATSDLGQSSYNEQFF
TRBV21-1	TRBJ1-3	22	-	CASSKATFFWTILTSSGNTIYF
TRBV5-1	TRBJ1-3	16	few	CASSLAFVGSGNTIYF
TRBV7-6	TRBJ2-7	14	-	CASSLTGATYEQYF
TRBV5-4	TRBJ1-5	15	-	CASSLWGKDNQPQHF
TRBV18	TRBJ1-2	13	-	CASSPRAAYGYTF
TRBV5-1	TRBJ1-4	14	few	CASRKQATNEKLFF
TRBV21-1	TRBJ2-3	16	-	CASSKGIRGDTDTQYF
TRBV3-1/TRBV3-2	TRBJ2-6	16	-	CASRGTGGTGANVLTF
TRBV5-6	TRBJ1-1	14	-	CASSLFLLNTEAFF
TRBV7-2	TRBJ1-4	16	-	CASSFRQAATNEKLFF
TRBV5-8	TRBJ2-1	17	-	CASSQIAGTSSYNEQFF
TRBV4-3	TRBJ2-6	16	-	CASSQEEGSGANVLTF
TRBV24-1	TRBJ1-2	14	-	CATSDSGGRSGYTF
TRBV11-3	TRBJ1-1	14	-	CASRGSLLNTEAFF
TRBV3-1/TRBV3-2	TRBJ2-1	14	-	CASSYRGTYNEQFF
TRBV15	TRBJ1-1	15	-	CATSRGGNSNTEAFF
TRBV4-1	TRBJ1-1	17	-	CASSQGRAQGVNTEAFF
TRBV19	TRBJ1-2	15	-	CASSIAARVVYGYTF
TRBV7-3	TRBJ2-1	16	-	CASSFLAVEGPNEQFF
TRBV9	TRBJ1-2	15	-	CASSVTQGANYGYTF
TRBV24-1	TRBJ2-3	13	-	CATMQEFTDTQYF
TRBV3-1/TRBV3-2	TRBJ2-3	16	-	CASSQTTGRRWDTQYF
TRBV25-1	TRBJ1-4	14	-	CASSVAGNLEKLFF
TRBV7-2	TRBJ1-3	14	-	CASSHRGSGNTIYF
TRBV5-4	TRBJ1-6	14	-	CASSLEGGRSPLHF
TRBV7-8	TRBJ1-2	13	-	CASSPNRGYGYTF
TRBV19	TRBJ1-1	15	-	CASSDPGGSNTEAFF
TRBV3-1/TRBV3-2	TRBJ1-3	14	-	CASSRQSSGNTIYF
TRBV4-3	TRBJ1-2	15	-	CASSQDRAQAYGYTF
TRBV5-1	TRBJ2-1	14	once	CASSLGAGYNEQFF
TRBV27	TRBJ1-6	17	-	CASTPAGWDLYNSPLHF
TRBV7-2	TRBJ1-4	15	-	CASSPSPLRGEKLFF
TRBV7-9	TRBJ1-4	15	-	CASNQPGQGNEKLFF
TRBV1	TRBJ2-1	14	-	CTSSHTRAYNEQFF
TRBV5-1	TRBJ2-1	12	-	CASSRGGDEQFF
TRBV6-1	TRBJ1-2	14	-	CASTSRGRNYGYTF
TRBV5-4	TRBJ1-2	14	-	CASSLGLGNYGYTF
TRBV19	TRBJ1-6	14	-	CASNTQGTNSPLHF
TRBV7-8	TRBJ1-5	15	-	CASSLGPRGNQPQHF
TRBV7-2	TRBJ2-7	16	-	CASSLGGSGSLYEQYF